This T cell receptor (beta chain) was observed in a study of blood T cells in healthy people across ages. Per sample, a minimum of 6 million PBMCs were isolated. The CDR3 length is 14 residues. Looked up from germline, CDR1 is LGHNA and CDR2 is YSLEER. The germline V and J ends were trimmed by 4 bases and 1 base, with 9 bases remaining between them. Using a J-beta primer mix together with a sample-barcoded 5' primer, a second PCR was run for roughly 7 to 12 cycles. Each TCR beta cDNA got a 12-nucleotide random molecular identifier. A single record per CDR3 protein comes from TCRdb applying MiXCR to the 5' RACE reads. This table holds around 620,000 distinct CDR3 sequences, 27% found once. Whole-study results and caveats: Underestimates were what the diversity estimates from one million T cells were considered to be.

As concerns this clonotype: Its antigen is currently unknown.

Sequenced: blood. The TCR sequence derives from a woman in her seventies in good health. The rearrangement joins TRBV4-3 to TRBJ2-3; D is uncertain. In nucleotides, the CDR3 is TGCGCCAGCAGCCCCTCAAGGGGCACAGATACGCAGTATTTT. Protein: CASSPSRGTDTQYF.